One and the same sample provided the 3 T cell receptor beta chains below, sequenced in a study of T cell clusters in autoimmune cytopenias. TRB was amplified by touch-down multiplex PCR, primer pools A and B combined. With the multiplex PCR reads reprocessed, TCRdb shows one record per CDR3 protein and no DNA. In total, the table holds some 2,900 distinct CDR3 sequences. Each sample's input was roughly 250 ng genomic DNA, about 38,000 genome equivalents. The sample comprised peripheral blood. These receptors originate from a human donor with an autoimmune cytopenia or autoimmune hepatitis (not recorded which).

This clonotype is classed as medium-sized (0.01 to 0.1%) by frequency. V is TRBV4-3 and J is TRBJ1-5. The CDR3 runs to 13 residues. CDR1 and CDR2 from the germline V gene are LGHNA and YSLEER. The CDR3 reads CASSQDQGQPQHF.

According to its frequency, this clonotype is medium-sized. The gene calls are TRBV12-3 or TRBV12-4 and TRBJ1-3; without DNA, the TCRdb call of TRBD1 cannot be checked. The CDR3 loop spans 14 amino acids. The CDR3: CASRQGHSGNTIYF.

This clonotype is identified as medium-sized (0.01 to 0.1%) from frequency. This chain uses TRBV19 with TRBJ2-3; the TCRdb call, TRBD1, lacks DNA for checking. CDR1 is LNHDA and CDR2 is SQIVND in the germline V gene (reference sequence). The CDR3 runs to 18 residues. The chain's CDR3 is CASSITRPQGWGTDTQYF.